This T cell receptor (beta chain) was observed in a study of blood T cell repertoires in COVID-19. Study in general: T cells, B-cell-depleted T cells, or PBMCs supplied cDNA or gDNA.

The data were produced by immunoSEQ multiplex PCR, yet TCRdb's version contains in-frame clones alone and is incomplete. The sample lists around 140,000 clones; about 87% were seen once. CDR3 size: 15 residues. V lost 4 bases, J lost 4 bases, and 17 bases lay in between. The germline CDR1 and CDR2 sequences are LNHDA and SQIVND (reference sequence). Sequences were obtained from peripheral blood. The chain combines TRBV19 with TRBJ2-7; D is uncertain. The sequence derives from a man aged 45-65 years with active COVID-19. CDR3 DNA: TGTGCCAGTAGTACGCCCCGGTGGGCCAAATACGAGCAGTACTTC. This gives the protein CASSTPRWAKYEQYF.